This TCR beta chain emerged from a study of tumor and adjacent non-tumor tissue in lung cancer. Three rounds of nested PCR, following a modified ARM-PCR protocol, produced the TCRbeta library. MiXCR, applied by TCRdb to the multiplex PCR reads, yields one record per CDR3 protein. The sample holds approximately 140,000 distinct CDR3 sequences, approximately 64% seen once. This CDR3 has 13 amino acids. Per germline, CDR1 SGHDT and CDR2 YYEEEE. RNA was extracted from bulk tissue without any cell sorting. Regarding this clonotype: One end of the junction varies from germline; a read error may be responsible.

The sequenced sample was lung tumor tissue. The genes are TRBV5-6 and TRBJ1-1, with unresolved D. The receptor's source is a man aged 55 to 70 with small cell lung cancer. This chain's CDR3 is CANSLRQNSEAFF. CDR3 DNA sequence: TGTGCCAACAGCTTAAGGCAGAACAGTGAAGCTTTCTTT.